The source of this T cell receptor (beta chain) is a study of T cell repertoires in cytomegalovirus infection. Overall study: CMV infection plus the matching HLA type was flagged by public TCR beta signatures. Notes on the study in general: HLA-C-restricted, CMV-specific TCR beta clonotypes were dominant ex vivo. Individuals carrying CMV plus the relevant HLA were identified by cumulative frequency of public TCR beta families.

The table lists this clonotype with a few counts. Its antigen is not known. Each CDR3 protein is one row after TCRdb ran MiXCR on the reads. This sample carries 450,000 to 600,000 distinct CDR3 sequences, 11% of them seen once, and the ten largest clones take 10%. Trimming took 0 bases from V and 4 from J, leaving 16 bases between them. CDR1 LGHDT and CDR2 YNNKEL come from the germline V gene (reference sequence). The CDR3 has 18 residues. The sequencing sample was made of PBMCs. The chain joins TRBV3-1 to TRBJ1-6, with unresolved D. The receptor comes from a human donor in good health (CMV status not recorded). Some clones in this sample may be carry-over from other donors' samples. For the CDR3, the DNA is TGTGCCAGCAGCCAAGATCGAGGGAGCCACTCGTATAATTCACCCCTCCACTTT. Translated, it gives CASSQDRGSHSYNSPLHF.